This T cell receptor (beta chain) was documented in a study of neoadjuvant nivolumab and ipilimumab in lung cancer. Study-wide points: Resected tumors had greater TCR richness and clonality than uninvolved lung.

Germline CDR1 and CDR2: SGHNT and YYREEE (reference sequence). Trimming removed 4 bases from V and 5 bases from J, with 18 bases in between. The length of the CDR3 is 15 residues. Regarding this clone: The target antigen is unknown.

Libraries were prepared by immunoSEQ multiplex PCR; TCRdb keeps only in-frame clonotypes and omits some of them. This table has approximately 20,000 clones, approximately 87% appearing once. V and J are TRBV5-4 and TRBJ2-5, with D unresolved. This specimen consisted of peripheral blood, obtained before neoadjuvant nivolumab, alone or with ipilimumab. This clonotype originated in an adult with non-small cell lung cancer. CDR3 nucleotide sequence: TGTGCCAGCAGCCCGCCGGTCGGCGGTCTCGAGACCCAGTACTTC. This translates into CASSPPVGGLETQYF.